The clone carrying this T cell receptor (beta chain) was found many times. Its specificity is unknown. The data originate from a study of human T cells and chemical hapten exposure. Study information: Patch tests containing 0.01% DPC, applied to the upper back, were read at 6 days. The study, taken as a whole, reports: With regard to DPC sensitization, TCRs above 1 in 1000 frequency did not change.

The time point here: patch test 3, about 24 weeks after DPC sensitization. The treatment: therapeutic diphenylcyclopropenone sensitization with weekly scalp DPC. At patch-test visits, sampling came before the patch test. TCRdb itself ran the RACE reads through MiXCR, one entry per CDR3 protein. The sample has about 82,000 distinct CDR3 sequences; under 15% are singletons. CDR1 SGHTA and CDR2 FQGNSA come from the germline V gene. CDR3 size: 13 residues. Trimming stripped 1 base from V and 4 bases from J, with 5 bases between. The clonotype originates from a woman aged 45-59 years with alopecia areata. Some clones in this sample may be carry-over from other donors' samples. This chain joins TRBV7-2 and TRBJ1-5, with D hard to call. The sequenced sample was whole blood, obtained in connection with sensitization to the hapten diphenylcyclopropenone (DPC). The CDR3 loop reads CASSLVQNQPQHF. The CDR3 DNA is TGTGCCAGCAGCTTAGTTCAGAATCAGCCCCAGCATTTT.